This record covers a single TCR beta chain. Its antigen is not known. The sample is drawn from a study of OX40 agonist ivuxolimab in advanced cancers. At the level of the study: Patients received the agonistic anti-OX40 (CD134) antibody ivuxolimab. Administration of intravenous ivuxolimab to patients occurred every 2 weeks at 0.01 to 10 mg/kg. Those enrolled were about 82% male, with a mean age of about 66 years and ages from 23 to 79. General study results and limits: Some of the nonresponding patients also showed low levels of normalized T-cell clonal expansion.

Germline assignment: CDR1 MDHEN and CDR2 SYDVKM. The ends were cut back, 5 bases at V and 9 bases at J, with 14 bases in the middle. The CDR3 sequence is 14 residues long. Libraries were prepared by immunoSEQ multiplex PCR; TCRdb keeps only in-frame clonotypes and omits some of them. This table has roughly 56,000 clones, approximately 80% appearing once. The TCR originated in an adult with an advanced solid tumor such as melanoma, head and neck, liver or kidney cancer. Sequencing used CD4+ or CD8+ T cells sorted from blood, obtained in a trial of the OX40 agonist ivuxolimab. V gene TRBV28 combines with J gene TRBJ1-6, with a possible D match to TRBD1 (6 bases). The CDR3 nucleotides are TGTGCCAGCAGTCCCACAGGGCTGTCTTCACCCCTCCACTTT. This sequence encodes CASSPTGLSSPLHF.